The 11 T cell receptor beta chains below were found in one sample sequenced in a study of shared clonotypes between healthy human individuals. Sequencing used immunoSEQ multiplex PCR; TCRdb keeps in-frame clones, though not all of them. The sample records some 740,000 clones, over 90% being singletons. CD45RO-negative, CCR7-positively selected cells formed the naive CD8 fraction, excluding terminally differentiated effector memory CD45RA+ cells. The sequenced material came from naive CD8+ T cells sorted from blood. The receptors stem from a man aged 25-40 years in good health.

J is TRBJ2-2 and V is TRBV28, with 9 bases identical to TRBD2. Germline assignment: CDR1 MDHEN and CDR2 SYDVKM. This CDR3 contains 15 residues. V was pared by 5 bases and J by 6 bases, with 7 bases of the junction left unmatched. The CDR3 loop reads CASSPVAGAAGELFF. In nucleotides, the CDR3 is TGTGCCAGCAGTCCCGTAGCGGGAGCGGCCGGGGAGCTGTTTTTT. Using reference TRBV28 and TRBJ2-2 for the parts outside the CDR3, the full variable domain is DVKVTQSSRYLVKRTGEKVFLECVQDMDHENMFWYRQDPGLGLRLIYFSYDVKMKEKGDIPEGYSVSREKKERFSLILESASTNQTSMYLCASSPVAGAAGELFFGEGSRLTVL.

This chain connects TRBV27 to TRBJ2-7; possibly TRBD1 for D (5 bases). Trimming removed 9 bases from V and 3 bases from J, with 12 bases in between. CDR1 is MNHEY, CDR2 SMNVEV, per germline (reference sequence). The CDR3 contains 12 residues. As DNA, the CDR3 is TGTGCCAGTTTCGACAGCCGCTACGAGCAGTACTTC. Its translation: CASFDSRYEQYF.

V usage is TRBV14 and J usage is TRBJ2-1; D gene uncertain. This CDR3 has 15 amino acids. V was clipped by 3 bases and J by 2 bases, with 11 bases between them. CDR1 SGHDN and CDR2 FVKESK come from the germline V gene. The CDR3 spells CASSHLLDTYNEQFF. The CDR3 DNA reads TGTGCCAGCAGCCACCTGCTGGATACCTACAATGAGCAGTTCTTC.

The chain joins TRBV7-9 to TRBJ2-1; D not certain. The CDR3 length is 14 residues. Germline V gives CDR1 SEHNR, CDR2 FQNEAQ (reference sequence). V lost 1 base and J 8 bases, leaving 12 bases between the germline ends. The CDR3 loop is CASSLGRVPHEQFF. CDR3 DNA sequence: TGTGCCAGCAGCTTAGGGCGCGTCCCGCATGAGCAGTTCTTC.

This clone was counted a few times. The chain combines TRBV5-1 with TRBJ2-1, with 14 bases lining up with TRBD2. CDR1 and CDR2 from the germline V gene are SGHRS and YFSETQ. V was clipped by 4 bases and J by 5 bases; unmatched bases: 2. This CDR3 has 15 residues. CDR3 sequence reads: CASSGGLAGDNEQFF. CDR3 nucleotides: TGCGCCAGCAGCGGGGGACTAGCGGGAGACAATGAGCAGTTCTTC.

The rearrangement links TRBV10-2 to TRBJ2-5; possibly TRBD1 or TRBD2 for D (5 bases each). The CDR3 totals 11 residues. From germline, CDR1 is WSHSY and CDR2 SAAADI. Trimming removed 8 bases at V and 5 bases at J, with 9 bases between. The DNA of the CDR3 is TGCGCCAGCGAGGGGCCGGAGACCCAGTACTTC. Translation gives CASEGPETQYF.

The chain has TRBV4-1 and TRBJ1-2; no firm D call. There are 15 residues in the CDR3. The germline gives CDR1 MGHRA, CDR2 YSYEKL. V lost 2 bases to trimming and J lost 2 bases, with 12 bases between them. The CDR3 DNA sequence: TGCGCCAGCAGCCAAACGGGCATGATGAACTATGGCTACACCTTC. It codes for CASSQTGMMNYGYTF.

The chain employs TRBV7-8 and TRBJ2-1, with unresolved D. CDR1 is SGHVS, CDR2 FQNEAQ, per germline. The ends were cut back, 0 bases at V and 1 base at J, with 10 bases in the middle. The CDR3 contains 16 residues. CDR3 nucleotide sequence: TGTGCCAGCAGCTTAGCGATGGATTGGTCCTACAATGAGCAGTTCTTC. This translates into CASSLAMDWSYNEQFF.

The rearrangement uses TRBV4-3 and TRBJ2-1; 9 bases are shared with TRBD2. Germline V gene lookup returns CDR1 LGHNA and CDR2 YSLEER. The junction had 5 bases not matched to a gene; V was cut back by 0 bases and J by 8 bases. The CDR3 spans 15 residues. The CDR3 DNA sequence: TGCGCCAGCAGCCAAGAAAGCGGGAGGAGCGATGAGCAGTTCTTC. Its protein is CASSQESGRSDEQFF.

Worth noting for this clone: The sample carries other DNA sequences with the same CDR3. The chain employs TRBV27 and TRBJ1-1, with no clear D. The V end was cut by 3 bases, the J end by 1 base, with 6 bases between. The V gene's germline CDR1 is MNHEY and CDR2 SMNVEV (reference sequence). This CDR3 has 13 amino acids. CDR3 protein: CASSFGSNTEAFF. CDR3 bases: TGTGCCAGCAGTTTTGGATCGAACACTGAAGCTTTCTTT.

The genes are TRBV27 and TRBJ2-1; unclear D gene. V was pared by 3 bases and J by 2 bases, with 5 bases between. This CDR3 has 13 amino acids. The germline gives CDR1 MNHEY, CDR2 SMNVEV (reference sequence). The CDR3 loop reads CASSLATYNEQFF. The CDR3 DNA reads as TGTGCCAGCAGTTTGGCCACCTACAATGAGCAGTTCTTC.